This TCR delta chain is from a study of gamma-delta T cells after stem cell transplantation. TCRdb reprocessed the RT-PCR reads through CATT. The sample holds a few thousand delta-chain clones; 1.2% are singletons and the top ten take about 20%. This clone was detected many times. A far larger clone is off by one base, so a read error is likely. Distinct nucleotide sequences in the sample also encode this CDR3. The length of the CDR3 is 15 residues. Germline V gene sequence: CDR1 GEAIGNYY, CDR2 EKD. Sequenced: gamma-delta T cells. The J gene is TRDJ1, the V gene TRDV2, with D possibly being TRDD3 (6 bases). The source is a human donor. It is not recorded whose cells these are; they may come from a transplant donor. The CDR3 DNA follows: TGTGCCTGCGACACTCTGGGGATCTACACCGATAAACTCATCTTT. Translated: CACDTLGIYTDKLIF.